The T cell receptor (beta chain) under discussion was sequenced for a study of PD-L1 blockade in urothelial cancer. Time point of the sample: pretreatment peripheral blood. The CDR3 contains 13 residues. The V gene end was trimmed by 7 bases and the J gene end by 6 bases; junction bases not matched to a gene: 7. Germline CDR1 reads ENHRY; CDR2 reads SYGVKD. Method: immunoSEQ multiplex PCR; TCRdb's copy keeps in-frame clones and lacks some. The sample holds 38,000 or so clones, around 81% seen once. The sample was PBMCs, taken around atezolizumab (anti-PD-L1) treatment. The V and J genes are TRBV10-3 and TRBJ2-3; TRBD1 matches 7 bases. This receptor was taken from a man older than 75 with urothelial cancer. The DNA of the CDR3 is TGTGCCATCAAGCAGGGGGAAGGGGATACGCAGTATTTT. Its protein is CAIKQGEGDTQYF.